This T cell receptor (beta chain) was sequenced during a study of T cell responses to AZD1222 COVID-19 vaccine. The protocol was immunoSEQ multiplex PCR, while the TCRdb copy is restricted to in-frame clones and leaves out a portion. The sample records about 160,000 clones, over 75% being singletons. This TCR was sampled from an adult in good health. Here the sequenced sample was peripheral blood, taken on day 0 of AZD1222 vaccination.

CDR3 amino acids: CASSSTGGRTVEAFF. DNA for the CDR3: TGTGCCAGCAGCTCCACGGGGGGGCGAACCGTTGAAGCTTTCTTT. The chain uses TRBV7-9 and TRBJ1-1, with D perhaps matching TRBD1 (6 bases). In germline, CDR1 is SEHNR, CDR2 FQNEAQ (reference sequence). The CDR3 consists of 15 residues. Trimming stripped 4 bases from V and 7 bases from J, with 19 bases between.